A selection of T cell receptor beta chains follows, all from one sample in a study of control samples from healthy donors and cancer patients. Libraries were prepared by immunoSEQ multiplex PCR; TCRdb keeps only in-frame clonotypes and omits some of them. The profile shows 150,000 to 200,000 clones, roughly 89% of them singletons. Sample: blood. Receptor source: a man aged 25-45 years in good health. Both conserved end residues are part of each CDR3. Fields, in order: D gene, V gene, J gene, CDR3 length, clone size, CDR3 protein, CDR3 DNA. A D gene is named only where the DNA matches it firmly. For some rows the clone size is stated as once, few or many, or as a class when expanded; others skip it.

.	TRBV7-9	TRBJ1-3	16	.	CASSLGQANSGNTIYF	TGTGCCAGCAGCTTAGGACAGGCGAACTCTGGAAACACCATATATTTT
TRBD2	TRBV19	TRBJ2-1	19	.	CASSPTLGLAGGLDNEQFF	TGTGCCAGTAGTCCGACCCTGGGACTAGCGGGGGGGCTGGACAATGAGCAGTTCTTC
.	TRBV27	TRBJ2-1	16	.	CASSFGGRLQSNEQFF	TGTGCCAGCAGTTTCGGGGGGCGGCTCCAGAGCAATGAGCAGTTCTTC
.	TRBV21-1	TRBJ2-5	18	.	CASSPQGTSGGSQETQYF	TGTGCCAGCAGCCCCCAGGGGACTAGCGGGGGGTCTCAAGAGACCCAGTACTTC
.	TRBV2	TRBJ2-1	15	.	CASRTAGSPYNEQFF	TGTGCCAGCAGGACGGCGGGGTCCCCCTACAATGAGCAGTTCTTC
TRBD1	TRBV2	TRBJ2-2	15	.	CASIGTGRMSGELFF	TGTGCCAGCATTGGGACAGGGCGTATGTCCGGGGAGCTGTTTTTT
.	TRBV19	TRBJ1-5	13	.	CASSIAGNQPQHF	TGTGCCAGTAGTATAGCAGGGAATCAGCCCCAGCATTTT
TRBD1	TRBV27	TRBJ1-2	14	.	CASSSGQMTYGYTF	TGTGCCAGCAGTTCGGGACAGATGACCTATGGCTACACCTTC
.	TRBV3-1/TRBV3-2	TRBJ2-7	11	once	CASSLGGEQYF	TGTGCCAGCAGCCTAGGGGGTGAGCAGTACTTC
.	TRBV4-1	TRBJ2-7	16	.	CASSQEWGATGYEQYF	TGCGCCAGCAGCCAAGAGTGGGGGGCGACAGGCTACGAGCAGTACTTC
TRBD2	TRBV5-4	TRBJ2-5	18	.	CASSYGTSGGAGGETQYF	TGTGCCAGCAGCTACGGGACTAGCGGGGGCGCCGGGGGGGAGACCCAGTACTTC
.	TRBV10-3	TRBJ1-5	14	.	CATSIQGKGQPQHF	TGTGCCACCTCGATACAGGGAAAAGGTCAGCCCCAGCATTTT
TRBD2	TRBV10-2	TRBJ2-5	13	.	CASSFGLAETQYF	TGCGCCAGCAGTTTTGGACTAGCGGAGACCCAGTACTTC
.	TRBV6-6	TRBJ2-5	16	.	CASSSPYPGLCETQYF	TGTGCCAGCAGTTCGCCCTACCCAGGGTTGTGTGAGACCCAGTACTTC
TRBD1	TRBV14	TRBJ1-2	13	.	CASSPGGKYGYTF	TGTGCCAGCAGCCCAGGGGGAAAGTATGGCTACACCTTC
.	TRBV5-1	TRBJ2-3	15	.	CASSFSDPPTDTQYF	TGCGCCAGCAGCTTTTCAGACCCCCCCACAGATACGCAGTATTTT